One and the same sample provided the 14 T cell receptor beta chains below, sequenced in a study of cytomegalovirus exposure and HLA in healthy donors (dated by TCRdb to 2016 to 2017). Library method: the immunoSEQ multiplex PCR assay. A mixture of 60 forward primers for TCR Vbeta segments and 13 reverse primers for TCR Jbeta segments was used in the multiplex PCR. The table comes from immuneACCESS by way of TCRdb, which keeps in-frame sequences with V and J called. Part of the clones is missing from these tables; in studies checked, under half for an unresolved V gene and the rest for unknown reasons. Recorded for this sample are 120,000 or so clones; 55% to 75% of them occurred a single time. The ten largest clones represent 3.5% to 4.5% of the sample. Sequences were obtained from PBMCs. These receptors were obtained from a man aged 25-45 years in good health and CMV-seronegative.

The chain links TRBV11-3 to TRBJ2-3; D gene ambiguous. The germline CDR1 and CDR2 sequences are SGHNT and YENEEA. Trimming shortened V by 1 base and J by 4 bases, and 6 bases separated the two germline ends. This CDR3 has 13 residues. The CDR3 DNA reads TGTGCCAGCAGCTTAGGCAGGTCAGATACGCAGTATTTT. Residues: CASSLGRSDTQYF. The variable domain in full, completed from reference TRBV11-3 and TRBJ2-3, reads EAGVVQSPRYKIIEKKQPVAFWCNPISGHNTLYWYLQNLGQGPELLIRYENEEAVDDSQLPKDRFSAERLKGVDSTLKIQPAELGDSAVYLCASSLGRSDTQYFGPGTRLTVL.

This sequence joins TRBV18 and TRBJ2-3; 9 positions match TRBD2. The CDR3 covers 15 residues. CDR1 and CDR2 (germline): KGHSH, LQKENI. The V gene end was trimmed by 5 bases and the J gene end by 4 bases; junction bases not matched to a gene: 7. The chain's CDR3 is CASSALAGWADTQYF. In DNA, the CDR3 is TGTGCCAGCTCAGCTCTAGCGGGGTGGGCAGATACGCAGTATTTT.

This clone was recorded a few times. The chain carries TRBV11-3 and TRBJ1-1; no firm D call. Trimming cost V 11 bases and J 10 bases, with 14 bases left between them. CDR1 is SGHNT and CDR2 is YENEEA in the germline V gene. This CDR3 has 10 amino acids. CDR3 amino acids: CAGGQVGAFF. In DNA, the CDR3 is TGTGCCGGCGGGCAGGTTGGAGCTTTCTTT.

The chain combines TRBV27 with TRBJ2-7; 7 bases match TRBD1. CDR1 MNHEY and CDR2 SMNVEV come from the germline V gene (reference sequence). The CDR3 covers 16 residues. With 4 bases clipped from V and 7 bases from J, the junction kept 16 bases outside the gene matches. Here the CDR3 reads CASSSEGYGTVREQYF. CDR3 DNA: TGTGCCAGCAGTTCGGAAGGGTACGGGACAGTACGTGAGCAGTACTTC.

Only a few counts were recorded for this clone. This sequence joins TRBV4-1 and TRBJ2-3; TRBD2 agrees at 10 bases. V dropped 4 bases and J dropped 5; count of bases not matched to a gene: 12. The CDR3 runs to 17 residues. Germline CDR1 MGHRA, CDR2 YSYEKL. The CDR3 nucleotides are TGCGCCAGCAGCCCGAGCAGGCTAGCGGGGGTTGAAGATACGCAGTATTTT. It encodes CASSPSRLAGVEDTQYF.

The V gene is TRBV2, the J gene TRBJ1-4; D is perhaps TRBD1 (5 bases). The CDR3 is 13 residues long. Germline CDR1 and CDR2: SNHLY and FYNNEI. V shed 7 bases and J shed 6 bases, with 12 bases lying between them. The chain's CDR3 is CASNRGTDEKLFF. The CDR3 DNA sequence: TGTGCCAGCAATAGGGGAACGGATGAAAAACTGTTTTTT.

This clone has just one count. V gene TRBV9 combines with J gene TRBJ2-7; 10 bases match TRBD2. Per germline, CDR1 SGDLS and CDR2 YYNGEE. V lost 3 bases and J lost 6; bases outside the gene matches: 6. The CDR3 totals 14 residues. The CDR3 region is CASSAVSGGAEQYF. The CDR3 DNA reads as TGTGCCAGCAGCGCTGTGAGCGGGGGGGCCGAGCAGTACTTC.

The chain has TRBV9 and TRBJ2-7, with D tentatively TRBD2 (6 bases). V lost 6 bases and J 4 bases, leaving 17 bases between the germline ends. This CDR3 has 14 amino acids. Germline V gene data show CDR1 as SGDLS and CDR2 as YYNGEE. In DNA form, the CDR3 reads TGTGCCAGCACGCCGGGGCCGGAGGGTTACGAGCAGTACTTC. Protein: CASTPGPEGYEQYF.

This clone was recorded once. This chain connects TRBV9 to TRBJ2-1; D remains ambiguous. V dropped 0 bases and J dropped 3 bases, with 10 bases sitting between them. Looked up from germline, CDR1 is SGDLS and CDR2 is YYNGEE. CDR3 length equals 15 residues. CDR3 amino acids: CASSVGVSIYNEQFF. CDR3 DNA sequence: TGTGCCAGCAGCGTAGGGGTTAGCATCTACAATGAGCAGTTCTTC.

The chain combines TRBV10-1 with TRBJ2-7; 11 positions agree with TRBD2. This CDR3 spans 16 amino acids. Germline V lookup: CDR1 WNHNN, CDR2 SYGVQD (reference sequence). V gave up 3 bases and J gave up 3 bases; unmatched junction bases: 7. This CDR3 reads CASSDLGTSGFYEQYF. As DNA, the CDR3 is TGCGCCAGCAGTGATTTAGGGACTAGCGGATTCTACGAGCAGTACTTC.

The V call is TRBV30, the J call TRBJ1-1, with D unclear. From germline, CDR1 is GTSNPN and CDR2 SVGIG (reference sequence). Trimming left V 2 bases short and J 4 bases short, with 8 bases between. This CDR3 is 12 amino acids long. The CDR3 nucleotides read TGTGCCTGGAGTCCTCTCCGCACTGAAGCTTTCTTT. Translating it yields CAWSPLRTEAFF. The full variable domain, in which reference TRBV30 and TRBJ1-1 provide the parts outside the CDR3, is SQTIHQWPATLVQPVGSPLSLECTVEGTSNPNLYWYRQAAGRGLQLLFYSVGIGQISSEVPQNLSASRPQDRQFILSSKKLLLSDSGFYLCAWSPLRTEAFFGQGTRLTVV.

The V call is TRBV5-4, the J call TRBJ2-1; D remains unclear. V was pared by 3 bases and J by 5 bases, with 15 bases between. Per germline, CDR1 SGHNT and CDR2 YYREEE (reference sequence). The length of the CDR3 is 15 residues. The CDR3: CASSSVKSTHNEQFF. The CDR3 region has the DNA TGTGCCAGCAGCTCAGTAAAGTCGACACACAATGAGCAGTTCTTC.

This rearrangement joins TRBV6-5 to TRBJ2-7; D is perhaps TRBD1 (6 bases). The ends were cut back, 5 bases at V and 4 bases at J, with 18 bases in the middle. The CDR3 length is 15 residues. CDR1 is MNHEY, CDR2 SVGAGI, per germline. In DNA, the CDR3 is TGTGCCAGCAGTCAGGGGAGTAGTTATGGGTACGAGCAGTACTTC. This encodes CASSQGSSYGYEQYF.

The rearrangement uses TRBV18 and TRBJ1-4, with D possibly being TRBD1 (6 bases). Germline values: CDR1 KGHSH, CDR2 LQKENI. The CDR3 spans 15 residues. V was shortened by 2 bases and J by 2 bases, with 9 bases between the two germline ends. CDR3: CASSPTGGTNEKLFF. The CDR3 DNA sequence: TGTGCCAGCTCACCAACGGGGGGCACTAATGAAAAACTGTTTTTT.